Here is one T cell receptor (beta chain) with its context. What antigen it recognizes has not been identified. Qualities for individual bases were not recorded, and no much larger clone is one base off. The method was the immunoSEQ multiplex PCR assay. TCRdb's version of the immuneACCESS table is confined to in-frame rearrangements and falls short of the full clone set. An unresolved V gene accounts for under half of the shortfall where checked; the remainder is of unknown origin. In this sample the table shows more than 9,500 clones, approximately 79% of which occur a single time. 22% of the sample is taken by the ten largest. Its CDR3 holds 14 amino acids, cysteine through phenylalanine. Only the CDR3 DNA stays, 42 bases, in frame from base 1. CDR1 and CDR2 were assigned from the germline V gene (reference sequence) as SGHKS and YYEKEE. A distance of 8 bases separates the germline ends of V and J, which lose 1 base and 0 bases respectively.

This sample is drawn from a study of T cells after somatic rescue of genetic block (dated by TCRdb to about 2020). Study-wide context: The study assessed how robust, over the long term, a T-cell system was when the system had developed through somatic rescue of a genetic block in T-cell development.

The specimen sequenced was peripheral blood mononuclear cells (PBMCs). This sequence originates from a boy younger than 18. The chain uses TRBV5-5 and TRBJ2-7; no D gene is confidently identified. The DNA is as follows: TGTGCCAGCAGCTTGTCGGTTCCCTCCTACGAGCAGTACTTC. Its protein product is CASSLSVPSYEQYF. The reference TRBV5-5 and TRBJ2-7 proteins fill in what lies around the CDR3, so the full variable domain reads DAGVTQSPTHLIKTRGQQVTLRCSPISGHKSVSWYQQVLGQGPQFIFQYYEKEERGRGNFPDRFSARQFPNYSSELNVNALLLGDSALYLCASSLSVPSYEQYFGPGTRLTVT.